This T cell receptor beta chain appears in the sequencing data of a study of blood T cell repertoires in COVID-19. V lost 6 bases and J 8 bases, leaving 19 bases between the germline ends. From germline, CDR1 is MDHEN and CDR2 SYDVKM. The CDR3 runs 14 residues. The repertoire was sequenced with immunoSEQ multiplex PCR; TCRdb's copy has only in-frame clones and lacks some. The data contain around 300,000 clones, 70% to 90% of them singletons. The material sequenced was peripheral blood. The chain combines TRBV28 with TRBJ1-2; D is perhaps TRBD1 (6 bases). The source of this sequence is a woman in her forties or fifties with active or convalescent COVID-19. The CDR3, as DNA: TGTGCCAGCAGACGCCTTTCCAGGGGACGCGGCTACACCTTC. Its translation: CASRRLSRGRGYTF.